A single sample gave rise to the 2 T cell receptor beta chains below, sequenced in a study of shared T cell receptors in the human thymus. TCRdb's table, derived via immunoSEQ multiplex PCR, lists solely in-frame clones and lacks some. This table has some 700,000 clones, 70% to 90% appearing once. These data were likewise used in another study, on human thymus T cells.

Sequenced sample: thymocytes. The origin of the receptors is a boy under three years old with a congenital heart defect.

The genes are TRBV5-1 and TRBJ2-5; 10 bases line up with TRBD2. Judging by the DNA end, TRBJ2-7 fits better; the J call may be wrong. Germline V CDR1 and CDR2: SGHRS, YFSETQ. The CDR3 is 16 amino acids. The DNA for the CDR3 is TGCGCCAGCAGCTTGGTTGGAGCGGGAGGGCGCTACGAGCAGTACTTC. Translated, it gives CASSLVGAGGRYEQYF.

The rearrangement joins TRBV4-1 to TRBJ2-2; 8 bases line up with TRBD2. V dropped 4 bases and J dropped 7; count of bases not matched to a gene: 14. The CDR3 runs to 17 residues. CDR1 and CDR2 from the germline V gene are MGHRA and YSYEKL. CDR3 DNA: TGCGCCAGCAGCCCCCAGGGCGGGAGGTGGAAGCACGGGGAGCTGTTTTTT. Translated: CASSPQGGRWKHGELFF.